Below, one T cell receptor (beta chain) is given with its context. This clone's antigen is unknown. No much larger clone is present one base from it, and per-base qualities are unavailable. This specimen belongs to a study of cytomegalovirus exposure and HLA in healthy donors (dated by TCRdb to the late 2010s). Notes on the research overall: An earlier analysis of 587 of the donors reported 276 Gb of sequence data and around 110 million unique TCR beta sequences obtained from about 179 million T cells. HLA typing included class I and class II loci at four-digit resolution. An early release that covered roughly 600 HLA-typed donors contained approximately 300 gigabases of sequencing data and tens of millions of unique TCR sequences. A separate validation cohort of 100 to 150 different subjects was used in addition to the roughly 670-subject first cohort. Alongside the repertoire data, information on donor age, sex, ethnicity and CMV serostatus was compiled. The study aimed to test whether signatures of past pathogen exposure could be identified by cataloging public T cell receptors. Roughly 5 DR-DQ haplotypes were handled as single units for association and clustering because linkage in the cohort was strong. In the later analysis, no new phenotypic data were used to find candidate immune exposures; instead, reliance was placed on TCR beta sequences and their occurrence across donors. Of the 300 to 500 genotyped donors, roughly 76% were placed in the genetic ancestry cluster associated with self-reported Caucasian donors. The T cell repertoires of some 700 subjects were profiled by immunosequencing and related to cytomegalovirus serostatus. To study patterns of TCR occurrence, a later analysis re-analyzed previously published TCR beta repertoires from several hundred donors and added high-resolution HLA genotyping. Across under 500 genotyped donors of the cohort, an average of roughly 250,000 unique TCR beta nucleotide sequences per donor were sequenced, and approximately 17% of those sequences were non-productive. Typing coverage differed by locus: A, B, C, DRB1 and DQB1 were typed in roughly 620-640 donors, DQA1 in 500 to 550, DPA1 in 600 to 610, and DPB1 in just under 490. Every discovery cohort repertoire had been produced on one sequencing platform. An earlier analysis of fewer than 750 of the donors used high-throughput TCR beta sequencing to judge whether each TCR beta V gene segment behaved as functional or pseudogenic. To predict cytomegalovirus infection status, the study brought together high-throughput TCR immunosequencing, statistical association of individual TCRs with disease status, and machine learning. Genome-wide SNP genotypes for about three fifths of the roughly 670 donors were used in a later genetic analysis, which treated that subset as a discovery cohort.

The cohort consisted of hundreds of healthy bone marrow donors. All cohort members were sampled while nominally healthy, although unrecorded immune exposures were likely present. Of the 690 or so cohort members, 289 had a positive CMV serostatus and about 360 had a negative one, while no CMV serostatus was recorded for the donor. A peripheral blood sample was provided by each donor, and peripheral blood mononuclear cells were used for TCR beta sequencing. Genomic DNA was extracted from the blood cell samples with the Qiagen DNeasy Blood Extraction Kit. The library was obtained by the immunoSEQ multiplex PCR assay. For the multiplex PCR, a mixture combining 60 forward primers for TCR Vbeta segments and 13 reverse primers for TCR Jbeta segments was used. A multiplex PCR assay on genomic DNA amplified the CDR3 region of rearranged TCR beta genes. Amplified TCR beta libraries were sequenced as 87-base-pair reads on the Illumina HiSeq System. In the original analysis: A later analysis counted 75 million to 100 million unique TCR beta chains across the 550 to 800 repertoires, and some 11 million of these chains were shared by at least two donors. Raw reads were error-corrected and collapsed into unique sequences by a nearest-neighbor algorithm in which closely related sequences were merged to remove PCR and sequencing errors. CDR3 sequences were aligned to IMGT reference sequences to assign V, D and J gene segments. Each retained sequence needed at least a six-nucleotide match to both a V gene segment and a J gene segment. Rearrangements were called productive when the CDR3 lacked stop codons and stayed in frame with V and J; all others were non-productive. CDR3 was defined according to IMGT convention as the region running from the second conserved V-encoded cysteine to the conserved J-encoded phenylalanine. In an earlier analysis of 500 to 650 of the donors, sequences lacking an unambiguous match to a single V gene segment were excluded. An earlier analysis of some 610 of the donors called V segments functional above 56.7% productive rearrangements and segregating when the between-donor standard deviation exceeded 5%. To diagnose cytomegalovirus status from the catalog of TCR beta chain sequences, a statistical classification framework was built. A later analysis assigned V and J genes by comparing TCR nucleotide sequences with IMGT/GENE-DB human TR gene sequences. Using the TCRdist pipeline, a later analysis assigned CDR3 sequences along with most-parsimonious VDJ recombination scenarios. In a later analysis, every TCR beta chain was defined by the combination of its CDR3 amino acid sequence and its V-gene family, and reads without a unique V-gene family were dropped. To address suspected cross-contamination and a sequencing artifact, a later analysis removed some 620 highly shared, low-generation-probability nucleotide sequences. In a later analysis, a clonal expansion index for each public chain was calculated from normalized within-repertoire ranks of inferred template counts. A later analysis computed generation probabilities with a VDJ recombination model fitted to out-of-frame rearrangements, and checked the results against IGoR. A later analysis scored TCR-TCR, TCR-HLA and TCR-CMV co-occurrence with hypergeometric tests, applying a repertoire-size bias correction to TCR pairs. In a later analysis, false discovery rates were estimated by permuting HLA or CMV assignments 20 times. In a later analysis, co-occurring TCRs were grouped with DBSCAN, and TCRdist sequence similarity was added when clustering was performed within HLA-allele-positive subsets. Co-occurrence clustering excluded repertoires with fewer than 30,000 or more than 120,000 public chains, plus five with anomalous nucleotide sharing. Imported from immuneACCESS, the table was reduced by TCRdb to in-frame sequences with V and J called. These copies leave out some clones; in studies compared against another copy, an unresolved V gene accounts for under half, and the cause of the remainder is not known. The D gene and trimming were derived from the DNA, and the V and J assignments and clone size from that table. This sample has under 250,000 clones in its table, and about 83% of those were observed once. About 1.2% of the sample lies in the top ten.

General findings and caveats noted by the study authors: A later genetic analysis associated a missense DCLRE1C variant with V-gene and J-gene trimming of TCR beta chains, and an independent cohort replicated the association. Immune exposure information for the cohort was limited to CMV serostatus. Presence/absence analyses assumed roughly uniform sequencing depth across donors, an assumption that may not hold. In a later analysis, most CMV-associated TCR beta chains were found to appear HLA-restricted, with HLA associations seemingly driven largely by CMV exposure. Strong co-occurrence of HLA alleles, especially DR and DQ, made assigning TCR associations to individual alleles difficult. Three of the identified cytomegalovirus-associated TCR beta chains were confirmed in vitro to be specific for cytomegalovirus antigens. It was suggested by the authors that the approach could potentially be generalized to other disease states and immunological phenotypes. In a later analysis, several top co-occurrence clusters were reported to appear linked to parvovirus B19, influenza, CMV and Epstein-Barr virus. Some IMGT-functional V segments, including TRBV6-2 and TRBV6-3, could not be told apart with the 87-base-pair reads, so those segments were excluded. The study listed 150 to 200 TCR beta chains as associated with cytomegalovirus. In an earlier analysis of 500 to 650 of the donors, most TCR beta V segments appeared in productive rearrangements about 87% or about 30% of the time, broadly matching IMGT annotations. A further reported finding was that TCR beta sequences accurately predicted the HLA-A and HLA-B alleles for most subjects in the first cohort. Because HLA typing was missing for some donors at each locus, association tests included only the typed subset. In a later analysis, HLA-associated TCR beta chains showed more clonal expansion and lower generation probabilities than non-associated chains that were equally common. According to a later analysis, TCR association rates differed among HLA loci, with DRB1 alleles showing the most associated TCRs and HLA-C alleles showing the fewest. The classifier was reported to diagnose cytomegalovirus status with high specificity and sensitivity in both the original and validation cohorts. This cohort had only TCR beta chains sequenced, and the lack of alpha or paired-chain data limited which features could be detected. A later genetic analysis reported fewer N-insertions in productive TCRs among donors in an Asian-associated ancestry cluster than the roughly 690-donor mean. Across donors, most TCR sequences were observed very rarely, whereas some public TCRs were present in many individuals. Specific HLA alleles were associated with 16,951 TCR beta sequences at a false discovery rate of 0.05 in a later analysis. A cluster of highly shared sequence variants was judged likely to be a technical artifact of the sequencing pipeline. Linkage disequilibrium might explain the correlated functional status among segregating V segments, but an unknown experimental factor could not be excluded. Because counts were too low, seventeen rarely observed V segments, including chromosome 9 orphons, were excluded from the earlier analysis of 587 of the donors.

Taken from cysteine to phenylalanine, the CDR3 has 13 residues. CDR3 DNA is the only sequence kept; it has 39 bases, read in frame from the first base. The germline V gene provides CDR1 MNHEY and CDR2 SVGAGI. V and J are truncated by 0 bases and 6 bases respectively, leaving an intervening sequence of 7 bases. The rearrangement combines TRBV6-5 with TRBJ2-3; the D gene cannot be resolved reliably. Material for sequencing was PBMCs. This receptor was obtained from a human donor in good health. This receptor has the CDR3 CASSYSSKDTQYF. Read as DNA, the sequence is TGTGCCAGCAGTTACTCTAGCAAGGATACGCAGTATTTT.